This T cell receptor (beta chain) is drawn from a study of CD8+CD57+ T cells in acquired aplastic anemia. Overall study findings and caveats: Roughly 31 CD8+ CDR3 sequences occurred in both the patients and the controls.

TCR beta VDJ and CDR3 profiling used genomic DNA as template. From the reads, TCRdb called clonotypes with MiXCR, one entry per CDR3 protein. The data hold about 130,000 distinct CDR3 sequences, with 35% to 50% observed a single time. This clonotype was picked up many times. What it recognizes is unknown. CDR3 length: 13 residues. Germline V gives CDR1 DFQATT, CDR2 SNEGSKA (reference sequence). V lost 3 bases and J 5 bases, leaving 12 bases between the germline ends. The clonotype comes from a human donor in good health, serving as a control. Sequenced material: sorted CD4+, CD8+, or CD8+CD57+ T cells (not recorded which) from PBMCs. The rearrangement uses TRBV20-1 and TRBJ2-3; D possibly corresponds to TRBD2 (5 bases). The CDR3 bases are TGCAGTGCTAGTGGGCGGGCCAAAGATACGCAGTATTTT. The encoded protein is CSASGRAKDTQYF.